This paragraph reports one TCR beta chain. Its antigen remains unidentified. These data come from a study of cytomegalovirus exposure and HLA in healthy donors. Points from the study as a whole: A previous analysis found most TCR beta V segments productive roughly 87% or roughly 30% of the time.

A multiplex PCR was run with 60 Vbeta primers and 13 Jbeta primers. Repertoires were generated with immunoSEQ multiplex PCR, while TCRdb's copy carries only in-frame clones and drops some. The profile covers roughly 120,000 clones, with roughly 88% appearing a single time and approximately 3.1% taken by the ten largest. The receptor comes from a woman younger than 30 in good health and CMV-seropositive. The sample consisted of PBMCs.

The CDR3 DNA reads TGTGCCAGCAGCCTGCGAGGCCCCGGAAACACCATATATTTT. Protein product: CASSLRGPGNTIYF. The rearrangement uses TRBV11-3 and TRBJ1-3; D is ambiguous. Germline-derived CDR1 and CDR2 are SGHNT and YENEEA. This CDR3 comprises 14 residues. The germline V and J ends were trimmed by 5 bases and 4 bases, with 12 bases remaining between them. The full variable domain, in which reference TRBV11-3 and TRBJ1-3 provide the parts outside the CDR3, is EAGVVQSPRYKIIEKKQPVAFWCNPISGHNTLYWYLQNLGQGPELLIRYENEEAVDDSQLPKDRFSAERLKGVDSTLKIQPAELGDSAVYLCASSLRGPGNTIYFGEGSWLTVV.